One sample yielded the 10 T cell receptor beta chains listed below, sequenced in a study of cytomegalovirus exposure and HLA in healthy donors. The PCR ran on 60 Vbeta and 13 Jbeta primers. TCRdb keeps only in-frame clones here, not all; method: immunoSEQ multiplex PCR. The sample lists some 200,000 clones, 12% seen once, with approximately 8.3% in the top ten. The sequenced sample was PBMCs. These receptor sequences come from a man in his fifties in good health and CMV-seropositive.

A few counts support this clone. CDR3 DNA sequence: TGTGCCAGCACCCCCTCCGGGACAGGGCTTCGCTCCTATAATTCACCCCTCCACTTT. Translation gives CASTPSGTGLRSYNSPLHF. The rearrangement joins TRBV28 to TRBJ1-6; TRBD1 matches at 9 bases. The germline CDR1 and CDR2 sequences are MDHEN and SYDVKM. Trimming cost V 7 bases and J 0 bases; bases outside gene matches: 13. The CDR3 consists of 19 residues.

This clone was detected a few times. This chain uses TRBV19 with TRBJ1-4; 7 nucleotides align to TRBD1. V gave up 7 bases and J gave up 8 bases; unmatched junction bases: 10. This CDR3 is 14 amino acids long. Germline values: CDR1 LNHDA, CDR2 SQIVND (reference sequence). The DNA for the CDR3 is TGTGCCAGTACAGCGACAGGGTGGGAAGAAAAACTGTTTTTT. Protein product: CASTATGWEEKLFF.

This clone was seen a few times. The chain combines TRBV27 with TRBJ2-5; 7 positions agree with TRBD1. In germline, CDR1 is MNHEY, CDR2 SMNVEV (reference sequence). The CDR3 consists of 14 residues. The trim removed 2 bases at V and 8 bases at J, leaving 8 bases unmatched. The CDR3 reads CASSLGQGVKTQYF. CDR3 DNA: TGTGCCAGCAGTTTAGGTCAGGGGGTCAAAACCCAGTACTTC.

In its sample, this clone ranks as medium-sized. V usage is TRBV2 and J usage is TRBJ1-2; perhaps TRBD1 as D (6 bases). Germline V gene lookup returns CDR1 SNHLY and CDR2 FYNNEI. Trimming pared 6 bases from V and 7 bases from J, leaving 15 bases between. The CDR3 contains 13 residues. CDR3 loop: CASRTGSAGGYTF. CDR3 nucleotides: TGTGCCAGCAGAACAGGGTCCGCGGGTGGCTACACCTTC.

This clone was recorded a few times. V usage is TRBV14 and J usage is TRBJ2-3; possibly TRBD1 for D (6 bases). The length of the CDR3 is 16 residues. Germline lookup yields CDR1 SGHDN and CDR2 FVKESK. Deletions cut 3 bases from V and 3 bases from J, with 16 bases between. This CDR3 is CASSQMTGLGTDTQYF. The CDR3 DNA follows: TGTGCCAGCAGCCAGATGACAGGTCTCGGGACAGATACGCAGTATTTT.

The chain couples TRBV6-6 to TRBJ1-5, with D perhaps TRBD1 (5 bases). V lost 2 bases, J lost 2 bases, and 7 bases lay in between. This CDR3 has 14 amino acids. Per the germline V gene, CDR1 is MNHNY and CDR2 is SVGAGI (reference sequence). Written as DNA, the CDR3 is TGTGCCAGCAGTTACAGGGGCGGCAATCAGCCCCAGCATTTT. This translates into CASSYRGGNQPQHF.

This clone was counted a few times. The chain links TRBV7-3 to TRBJ2-1; TRBD1 aligns across 7 bases. With 5 bases clipped from V and 9 bases from J, the junction kept 16 bases outside the gene matches. CDR1 and CDR2 from the germline V gene are SGHTA and FQGTGA. The CDR3 length is 16 residues. CDR3 residues: CASSPTGFGNSREQFF. The CDR3 DNA follows: TGTGCCAGCAGCCCGACAGGGTTTGGGAATTCGCGTGAGCAGTTCTTC. The full variable domain, its missing parts supplied by reference TRBV7-3 and TRBJ2-1, is GAGVSQTPSNKVTEKGKYVELRCDPISGHTALYWYRQSLGQGPEFLIYFQGTGAADDSGLPNDRFFAVRPEGSVSTLKIQRTERGDSAVYLCASSPTGFGNSREQFFGPGTRLTVL.

The V and J genes are TRBV4-3 and TRBJ2-7, with TRBD1 matching 8 bases. Germline assignment: CDR1 LGHNA and CDR2 YSLEER. The CDR3 spans 15 residues. After removal of 4 bases from V and 4 bases from J, the junction contained 9 bases not matched to a gene. CDR3 residues: CASSRTGQDQYEQYF. CDR3 coding DNA: TGCGCCAGCAGCCGAACGGGACAGGACCAATACGAGCAGTACTTC.

This clone was recorded a few times. A read error may account for a junction end that differs from germline. The V gene is TRBV11-3, the J gene TRBJ1-1, with a weak D call TRBD1 (5 bases). The germline CDR1 and CDR2 sequences are SGHNT and YENEEA. The CDR3 has 14 residues. DNA of the CDR3: TGTGCCAGCAGTTTAGACAGAATGAACACTGAAGCTTTCTTT. Protein product: CASSLDRMNTEAFF.

The chain recombines TRBV7-2 with TRBJ2-1; TRBD2 is a possible D gene (6 bases). Germline V gene sequence: CDR1 SGHTA, CDR2 FQGNSA. Trimming removed 5 bases at V and 9 bases at J, with 14 bases between. The CDR3 is 13 residues long. This CDR3 is CASSPTSFAEQFF. CDR3 DNA sequence: TGTGCCAGCAGCCCCACTAGCTTCGCTGAGCAGTTCTTC.